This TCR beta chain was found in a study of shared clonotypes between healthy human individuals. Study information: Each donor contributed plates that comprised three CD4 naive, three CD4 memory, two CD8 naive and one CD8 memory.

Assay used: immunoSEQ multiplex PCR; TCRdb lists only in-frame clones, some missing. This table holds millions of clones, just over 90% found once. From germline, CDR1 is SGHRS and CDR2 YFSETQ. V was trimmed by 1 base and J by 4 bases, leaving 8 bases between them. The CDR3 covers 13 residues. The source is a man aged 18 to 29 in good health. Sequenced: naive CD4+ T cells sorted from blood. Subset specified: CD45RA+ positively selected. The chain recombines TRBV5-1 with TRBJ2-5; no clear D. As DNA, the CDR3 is TGCGCCAGCAGCTTGACCCTTCCAGAGACCCAGTACTTC. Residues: CASSLTLPETQYF.